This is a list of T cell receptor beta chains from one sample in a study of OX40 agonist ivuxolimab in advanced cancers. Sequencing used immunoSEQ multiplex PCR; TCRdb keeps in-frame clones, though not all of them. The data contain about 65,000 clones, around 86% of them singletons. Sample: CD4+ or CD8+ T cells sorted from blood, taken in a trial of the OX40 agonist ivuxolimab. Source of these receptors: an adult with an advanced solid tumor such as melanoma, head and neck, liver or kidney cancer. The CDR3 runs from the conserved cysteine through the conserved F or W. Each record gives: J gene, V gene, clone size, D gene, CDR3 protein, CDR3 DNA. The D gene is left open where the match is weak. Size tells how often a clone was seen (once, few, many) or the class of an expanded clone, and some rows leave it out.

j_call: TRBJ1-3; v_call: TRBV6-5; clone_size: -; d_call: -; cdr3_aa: CASEASSGNTIYF; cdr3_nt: TGTGCCAGCGAGGCGAGCTCTGGAAACACCATATATTTT
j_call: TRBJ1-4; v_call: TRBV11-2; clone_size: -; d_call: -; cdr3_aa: CASSLTFSNEKLFF; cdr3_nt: TGTGCCAGCAGCTTGACCTTCTCTAATGAAAAACTGTTTTTT
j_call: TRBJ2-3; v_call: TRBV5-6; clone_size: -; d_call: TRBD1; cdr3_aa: CASSLIQGTGRTDTQYF; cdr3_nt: TGTGCCAGCAGCTTAATACAGGGGACGGGGCGCACAGATACGCAGTATTTT
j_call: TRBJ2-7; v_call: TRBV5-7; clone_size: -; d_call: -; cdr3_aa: CASSRDASSYEQYF; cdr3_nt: TGCGCCAGCAGCCGGGACGCAAGCTCCTACGAGCAGTACTTC
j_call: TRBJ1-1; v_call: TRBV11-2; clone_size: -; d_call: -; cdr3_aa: CASSPGGSGAFF; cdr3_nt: TGTGCCAGCAGCCCCGGGGGTTCCGGAGCTTTCTTT
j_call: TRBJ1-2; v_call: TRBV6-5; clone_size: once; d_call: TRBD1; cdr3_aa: CASSSPTGGSYGYTF; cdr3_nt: TGTGCCAGCAGTTCTCCCACAGGGGGCAGCTATGGCTACACCTTC
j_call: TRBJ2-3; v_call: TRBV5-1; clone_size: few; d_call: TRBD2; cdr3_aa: CASSLDTSGRASTDTQYF; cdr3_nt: TGCGCCAGCAGCTTGGATACTAGCGGGCGGGCTAGCACAGATACGCAGTATTTT
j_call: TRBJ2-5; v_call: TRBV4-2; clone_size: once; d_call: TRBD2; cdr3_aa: CASSISGGAGQETQYF; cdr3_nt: TGTGCCAGCAGCATAAGCGGGGGGGCCGGCCAAGAGACCCAGTACTTC
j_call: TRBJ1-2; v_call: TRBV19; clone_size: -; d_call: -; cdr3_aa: CASNALPAGVTNYGYTF; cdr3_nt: TGTGCCAGTAACGCCCTCCCCGCGGGTGTTACTAACTATGGCTACACCTTC
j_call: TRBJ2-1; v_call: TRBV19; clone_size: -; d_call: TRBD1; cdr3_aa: CASTRTGDFYNEQFF; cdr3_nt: TGTGCCAGTACCCGGACAGGGGACTTCTACAATGAGCAGTTCTTC